A single sample gave rise to the 17 T cell receptor beta chains below, sequenced in a study of CD8 T cells in ankylosing spondylitis. Study findings and constraints: About 8 highly homologous variants made up a TCR beta motif, and this motif appeared characteristic of ankylosing spondylitis blood.

These receptors are not linked to any known antigen. TCRdb independently ran MiXCR on the 5' RACE reads; one entry per CDR3 protein. Here the sample spans hundreds of thousands of distinct CDR3 sequences, about 12% being singletons. Sample: blood, either unsorted or a sorted T cell fraction (not recorded which). These receptors were taken from a male donor with ankylosing spondylitis.

This clonotype occurred many times. Its ends do not fully match the called genes, so a read error is possible. The genes are TRBV20-1 and TRBJ1-1, with D unclear. CDR1 DFQATT and CDR2 SNEGSKA come from the germline V gene (reference sequence). CDR3 length: 12 residues. The CDR3 DNA reads TGCAGTGTTAGAGGGCATTGGACTGAAGCTTTCTTT. It specifies CSVRGHWTEAFF.

This clonotype has only a few counts. The chain links TRBV20-1 to TRBJ2-1; D gene uncertain. The CDR3 runs to 12 residues. Germline V CDR1 and CDR2: DFQATT, SNEGSKA (reference sequence). V dropped 4 bases and J dropped 3 bases, with 7 bases sitting between them. As DNA, the CDR3 is TGCAGTGCTAAGTCTGGCTACAATGAGCAGTTCTTC. This encodes CSAKSGYNEQFF.

This clonotype came up once. The chain's CDR3 is CASSYGVGRSSYEQYF. The CDR3 coding sequence is TGTGCCAGCAGTTACGGTGTGGGCAGGAGCTCCTACGAGCAGTACTTC. The rearrangement joins TRBV6-5 to TRBJ2-7; no clear D. The CDR3 runs 16 residues. Trimming took 2 bases from V and 0 from J, leaving 14 bases between them. Germline loops: CDR1 MNHEY, CDR2 SVGAGI.

This chain uses TRBV16 with TRBJ1-5; D ambiguous. CDR3 length equals 14 residues. CDR1 and CDR2 (germline): KGHSY, FQNENV. Trimming left V 0 bases short and J 4 bases short, with 7 bases between. The CDR3 region is CASSQSMRNQPQHF. DNA of the CDR3: TGTGCCAGCAGCCAATCTATGAGGAATCAGCCCCAGCATTTT.

The rearrangement links TRBV9 to TRBJ2-5; D is possibly TRBD2 (7 bases). Germline CDR1 is SGDLS and CDR2 is YYNGEE. The V and J ends lost 4 bases and 10 bases respectively, with 17 bases between them. The CDR3 covers 13 residues. CDR3 sequence reads: CASSSNPGEGQYF. The DNA of the CDR3 is TGTGCCAGCAGCTCCAACCCAGGGGAGGGCCAGTACTTC.

This clonotype has only a few counts. The rearrangement links TRBV9 to TRBJ1-5; the match to TRBD1 covers 7 bases. Germline V gives CDR1 SGDLS, CDR2 YYNGEE. The CDR3 runs 14 residues. Losses at the gene ends were 3 bases for V and 5 bases for J; bases not matched to a gene: 5. The CDR3 DNA follows: TGTGCCAGCAGCGAAGGGACAGCCTATCAGCCCCAGCATTTT. Its protein is CASSEGTAYQPQHF.

This clonotype occurred a few times. This chain links TRBV27 with TRBJ2-7; 7 bases map to TRBD2. Germline-derived CDR1 and CDR2 are MNHEY and SMNVEV (reference sequence). The CDR3 is 15 amino acids. The V and J ends lost 5 bases and 0 bases, in that order; junction bases with no gene match: 7. The CDR3 is CASSPQRDHSYEQYF. CDR3 DNA sequence: TGTGCCAGCAGTCCACAGCGGGACCACTCCTACGAGCAGTACTTC.

This clonotype was detected only a few times. The chain recombines TRBV6-1 with TRBJ1-2; D perhaps matches TRBD1 (6 bases). This CDR3 spans 18 amino acids. Germline loops: CDR1 MNHNS, CDR2 SASEGT. V lost 5 bases and J 0 bases, leaving 22 bases between the germline ends. The CDR3 nucleotides are TGTGCCAGCAGTCGAGGACAGCCGGAACTATTAGCTAACTATGGCTACACCTTC. Translated, it gives CASSRGQPELLANYGYTF.

This clonotype was detected many times. The gene calls are TRBV15 and TRBJ2-5, with 9 bases lining up with TRBD1. Per the germline V gene, CDR1 is LNHNV and CDR2 is YYDKDF (reference sequence). V was pared by 1 base and J by 5 bases, with 8 bases of the junction left unmatched. This CDR3 has 16 amino acids. Written as DNA, the CDR3 is TGTGCCACCAGCAGAGCTAAGGACAGGGGCGGTGAGACCCAGTACTTC. This codes for CATSRAKDRGGETQYF.

This clonotype showed up just a few times. The chain joins TRBV30 to TRBJ2-3, with D possibly matching TRBD1 (6 bases). The CDR3 length is 13 residues. Germline CDR1 reads GTSNPN; CDR2 reads SVGIG (reference sequence). V dropped 0 bases and J dropped 5 bases, with 9 bases sitting between them. In nucleotides, the CDR3 is TGTGCCTGGAGTGTGGAAGGGGGAGATACGCAGTATTTT. Translating it yields CAWSVEGGDTQYF.

V is TRBV13 and J is TRBJ2-1; 7 nucleotides line up with TRBD1. Germline V gene data show CDR1 as PRHDT and CDR2 as FYEKMQ (reference sequence). J gave up 0 bases and V 6 bases, and 8 bases lay outside the gene matches. CDR3 size: 16 residues. CDR3: CASSFRGLLSYNEQFF. CDR3 sequence (DNA): TGTGCCAGCAGTTTTAGGGGGCTTCTCTCCTACAATGAGCAGTTCTTC.

In its sample, this clonotype was seen many times. The J gene is TRBJ2-1, the V gene TRBV20-1, with 9 bases lining up with TRBD2. The length of the CDR3 is 15 residues. Germline CDR1 and CDR2: DFQATT and SNEGSKA (reference sequence). Trimming took 2 bases from V and 3 from J; bases not matched to a gene: 5. Here the CDR3 DNA reads TGCAGTGCTAGAAAGCGGGGGGACCGCTACAATGAGCAGTTCTTC. It yields the protein CSARKRGDRYNEQFF.

The chain recombines TRBV20-1 with TRBJ2-3; perhaps D is TRBD1 or TRBD2 (5 bases each). The CDR3 length is 15 residues. Germline-derived CDR1 and CDR2 are DFQATT and SNEGSKA (reference sequence). Trimming removed 4 bases at V and 5 bases at J, with 19 bases between. CDR3 nucleotides: TGCAGTGCTATTGGGGGAGAGGCCGGGATAGATACGCAGTATTTT. This sequence encodes CSAIGGEAGIDTQYF.

This clonotype turned up a few times. This chain joins TRBV5-1 and TRBJ2-7, with D tentatively TRBD2 (6 bases). Germline V gene lookup returns CDR1 SGHRS and CDR2 YFSETQ. V lost 4 bases and J 5 bases, leaving 16 bases between the germline ends. The CDR3 sequence is 14 residues long. The CDR3 nucleotides are TGCGCCAGCAGCCCGGCGGGGCCGTCTGACGAGCAGTACTTC. Translating it yields CASSPAGPSDEQYF.

This clonotype came up a few times. The chain joins TRBV29-1 to TRBJ1-1; D call uncertain. The ends were cut back, 6 bases at V and 5 bases at J, with 16 bases in the middle. CDR1 is SQVTM, CDR2 ANQGSEA, per germline. The CDR3 is 13 amino acids. In DNA form, the CDR3 reads TGCAGCGTCCGTCTTTCCTCTCTTACTGAAGCTTTCTTT. Its protein is CSVRLSSLTEAFF.

The chain is built from TRBV7-2 and TRBJ1-1; D unclear. This CDR3 is built from 11 residues. V lost 5 bases, J lost 10 bases, and 11 bases lay in between. Germline values: CDR1 SGHTA, CDR2 FQGNSA. The CDR3: CASSDLRRAFF. CDR3 sequence (DNA): TGTGCCAGCAGCGACCTCAGGAGAGCTTTCTTT.

The chain couples TRBV5-1 to TRBJ2-1; D unclear. This CDR3 has 13 amino acids. With 1 base removed from V and 7 bases from J, the gap between germline ends came to 9 bases. Germline-derived CDR1 and CDR2 are SGHRS and YFSETQ. The CDR3 spells CASSLWTSNEQFF. The CDR3 DNA sequence: TGCGCCAGCAGCTTGTGGACGTCTAATGAGCAGTTCTTC.